Here is one T cell receptor beta chain with its context. Antigen specificity is unknown. CDR3 length: 17 amino acids. With 3 bases removed from V and 5 bases from J, the gap between germline ends came to 19 bases. Germline assignment: CDR1 MGHDK and CDR2 SYGVNS. The entry originates in a study of T-cell memory formation after mild COVID-19. General study points: Researchers report contracting CD4+ clones mostly in CM and EM, with CD8+ clones in EMRA. Second-wave clones with a day 37 peak had unconfirmed SARS-CoV-2 specificity. A subset of responding clones appeared in pre-infection memory, suggesting cross-reactive memory joined.

UMIs and sample barcodes were carried by the TCR alpha and TCR beta cDNA libraries that 5'RACE produced using constant-segment primers. TCRdb recomputed calls from the 5' RACE reads with MiXCR, one row per CDR3 protein. The sample consists of 300,000 to 400,000 distinct CDR3 sequences, approximately 29% of them appearing once. This receptor was obtained from an adult woman who had mild COVID-19 (a few samples of this study predate the infection). Cell type and time point are not known. This rearrangement joins TRBV25-1 to TRBJ2-2; weak D call: TRBD2 (7 bases). Sequences were obtained from PBMCs or a T cell subset sorted from them (not recorded which). In nucleotides, the CDR3 is TGTGCCAGCAGTGATACCACCCCCAGGGGAGGGACCGGGGAGCTGTTTTTT. Amino acids: CASSDTTPRGGTGELFF. The entire variable domain, with the rest obtained from reference TRBV25-1 and TRBJ2-2, is as follows: EADIYQTPRYLVIGTGKKITLECSQTMGHDKMYWYQQDPGMELHLIHYSYGVNSTEKGDLSSESTVSRIRTEHFPLTLESARPSHTSQYLCASSDTTPRGGTGELFFGEGSRLTVL.